The sequence of this TCR beta chain was determined in a study of OX40 agonist ivuxolimab in advanced cancers. Looking at the study overall: Subjects had a mean age of roughly 60 years, with a range of roughly 20 to 79; around 84% were male.

Germline V gives CDR1 SEHNR, CDR2 FQNEAQ (reference sequence). The V gene end was trimmed by 4 bases and the J gene end by 6 bases; junction bases not matched to a gene: 5. This CDR3 contains 14 residues. TCRdb's table, derived via immunoSEQ multiplex PCR, lists solely in-frame clones and lacks some. Here the sample spans approximately 84,000 clones, 70% to 90% being singletons. The origin of this receptor is an adult with an advanced solid tumor such as melanoma, head and neck, liver or kidney cancer. The sequencing here drew on CD4+ or CD8+ T cells sorted from blood, taken in a trial of the OX40 agonist ivuxolimab. The chain couples TRBV7-9 to TRBJ1-2; 10 positions match TRBD1. CDR3 bases: TGTGCCAGCAGCTCCTACGGGACAGGGGATGGCTACACCTTC. Its protein is CASSSYGTGDGYTF. Full variable domain (outside the CDR3, taken from reference TRBV7-9 and TRBJ1-2): DTGVSQNPRHKITKRGQNVTFRCDPISEHNRLYWYRQTLGQGPEFLTYFQNEAQLEKSRLLSDRFSAERPKGSFSTLEIQRTEQGDSAMYLCASSSYGTGDGYTFGSGTRLTVV.